This T cell receptor beta chain is drawn from a study of T cells in Graves' hyperthyroidism and ophthalmopathy. Overall study findings and caveats: Separating ophthalmopathy from stable hyperthyroidism was achieved by a 13 V-J model.

The V and J ends lost 6 bases and 3 bases, in that order; junction bases with no gene match: 9. Germline CDR1 reads MDHEN; CDR2 reads SYDVKM. The CDR3 is 15 amino acids. This clonotype was detected many times. Its cognate antigen is unknown. The source material, RNA transcripts, was used to amplify TCR beta CDR3 regions. HTBI primers were the set used in a first-round RT-PCR of the TCR CDR3. TCRdb re-analysed the multiplex PCR reads in MiXCR, keeping a single row per CDR3 protein. The sample holds around 380,000 distinct CDR3 sequences, roughly 12% seen once. This TCR was sampled from a man younger than 45 with Graves' hyperthyroidism that later progressed to Graves' ophthalmopathy. V and J are TRBV28 and TRBJ2-7, with TRBD2 matching 9 bases. The sample consisted of blood. CDR3 sequence reads: CASSPAGGGDYEQYF. The CDR3 DNA is TGTGCCAGCAGCCCCGCGGGGGGGGGCGACTACGAGCAGTACTTC.